The 11 T cell receptor beta chains in this list originate from one sample, sequenced in a study of CD8 T cells in Susac syndrome. Random hexamers were used to reverse transcribe roughly 0.45 to 1 ug of RNA. TCRdb independently ran MiXCR on the immunoSEQ multiplex PCR reads; one entry per CDR3 protein. Among roughly 140,000 distinct CDR3 sequences listed, 90% to 95% were seen once. The sample comprised CD4+ T cells from PBMCs. These receptors were taken from a human donor with Susac syndrome.

The chain recombines TRBV12-2 with TRBJ1-5. TRBV12-2 is termed a pseudogene. This CDR3 has 10 amino acids. The DNA of the CDR3 is TGTGCAAGACGGGATCAGCCCCAGCATTTT. Translated, it gives CARRDQPQHF.

In DNA form, the CDR3 reads TGTGCCACCAGCAGAGATGTCCAGGGAAATAGTGAGACCCAGTACTTC. This gives the protein CATSRDVQGNSETQYF. The rearrangement links TRBV15 to TRBJ2-5, with D perhaps TRBD1 (5 bases). V shed 0 bases and J shed 5 bases, with 16 bases lying between them. Per the germline V gene, CDR1 is LNHNV and CDR2 is YYDKDF (reference sequence). The CDR3 has 16 residues.

The CDR3 spells CSARLTGQGYNSPLHF. The DNA of the CDR3 is TGCAGTGCGAGACTAACTGGACAGGGCTATAATTCACCCCTCCACTTT. The chain carries TRBV20-1 and TRBJ1-6; 8 nucleotides match TRBD1. With V trimmed by 6 bases and J by 3 bases, 10 bases remained unmatched. Germline values: CDR1 DFQATT, CDR2 SNEGSKA (reference sequence). The CDR3 contains 16 residues.

The rearrangement joins TRBV28 to TRBJ2-1, with D unclear. The germline V and J ends were trimmed by 7 bases and 4 bases, with 11 bases remaining between them. The CDR3 has 13 amino acids. The germline gives CDR1 MDHEN, CDR2 SYDVKM. In DNA form, the CDR3 reads TGTGCCAGCAAGCCCAGTGCATACAATGAGCAGTTCTTC. Translating gives CASKPSAYNEQFF.

This clonotype is a singleton in its sample. The chain joins TRBV25-1 to TRBJ2-5; weak D call: TRBD1 (5 bases). The CDR3 is 14 amino acids. V was pared by 1 base and J by 2 bases, with 8 bases between. Germline V CDR1 and CDR2: MGHDK, SYGVNS. CDR3 sequence (DNA): TGTGCCAGCAGTGAATCTACAGGTCAAGAGACCCAGTACTTC. Residues: CASSESTGQETQYF. Together with reference TRBV25-1 and TRBJ2-5, the CDR3 gives the full variable domain: EADIYQTPRYLVIGTGKKITLECSQTMGHDKMYWYQQDPGMELHLIHYSYGVNSTEKGDLSSESTVSRIRTEHFPLTLESARPSHTSQYLCASSESTGQETQYFGPGTRLLVL.

In this sample, this clonotype turned up a few times. This chain's CDR3 is CSATPTGEEQFF. The CDR3 DNA reads TGCAGTGCTACCCCGACGGGGGAGGAGCAGTTCTTC. The chain combines TRBV20-1 with TRBJ2-1; possible D gene TRBD2, 6 bases. Germline V gene data show CDR1 as DFQATT and CDR2 as SNEGSKA (reference sequence). This CDR3 has 12 amino acids. Trimming left V 4 bases short and J 10 bases short, with 14 bases between.

The chain recombines TRBV29-1 with TRBJ1-2; 8 bases agree with TRBD1. The V gene end was trimmed by 4 bases and the J gene end by 2 bases; junction bases not matched to a gene: 3. The CDR3 contains 13 residues. Germline assignment: CDR1 SQVTM and CDR2 ANQGSEA. The CDR3 reads CSVAGQGNYGYTF. In DNA form, the CDR3 reads TGCAGCGTTGCTGGACAGGGCAACTATGGCTACACCTTC.

V gene TRBV9 combines with J gene TRBJ2-2; a possible D gene is TRBD2 (6 bases). Germline V gives CDR1 SGDLS, CDR2 YYNGEE. V lost 0 bases, J lost 4 bases, and 10 bases lay in between. CDR3 length equals 15 residues. The CDR3 sequence: CASSVEIGGTGELFF. Written as DNA, the CDR3 is TGTGCCAGCAGCGTAGAAATCGGGGGCACCGGGGAGCTGTTTTTT.

The genes are TRBV7-9 and TRBJ2-5; D is possibly TRBD2 (5 bases). The V end was cut by 4 bases, the J end by 3 bases, with 9 bases between. This CDR3 is 13 amino acids long. The germline gives CDR1 SEHNR, CDR2 FQNEAQ (reference sequence). CDR3 region: CASSSTRKETQYF. DNA for the CDR3: TGTGCCAGCAGCTCTACTAGAAAAGAGACCCAGTACTTC. The whole variable domain, remainder taken from reference TRBV7-9 and TRBJ2-5, is DTGVSQNPRHKITKRGQNVTFRCDPISEHNRLYWYRQTLGQGPEFLTYFQNEAQLEKSRLLSDRFSAERPKGSFSTLEIQRTEQGDSAMYLCASSSTRKETQYFGPGTRLLVL.

There are a few counts of this clonotype. The V and J genes are TRBV7-2 and TRBJ2-1; 13 nucleotides match TRBD2. Losses at the gene ends were 4 bases for V and 8 bases for J; bases not matched to a gene: 8. Per the germline V gene, CDR1 is SGHTA and CDR2 is FQGNSA. The CDR3 runs 16 residues. Written as DNA, the CDR3 is TGTGCCAGCAGCTCCACCGGGACTAGCGGGGCCGATGAGCAGTTCTTC. The encoded protein is CASSSTGTSGADEQFF.

The rearrangement joins TRBV11-3 to TRBJ2-3; unclear D gene. Per germline, CDR1 SGHNT and CDR2 YENEEA. The CDR3 length is 15 residues. Deletions cut 2 bases from V and 0 bases from J, with 9 bases between. CDR3 DNA: TGTGCCAGCAGCTTATTGGTCCAGAGCACAGATACGCAGTATTTT. This encodes CASSLLVQSTDTQYF. The full variable domain, in which reference TRBV11-3 and TRBJ2-3 provide the parts outside the CDR3, is EAGVVQSPRYKIIEKKQPVAFWCNPISGHNTLYWYLQNLGQGPELLIRYENEEAVDDSQLPKDRFSAERLKGVDSTLKIQPAELGDSAVYLCASSLLVQSTDTQYFGPGTRLTVL.